This T cell receptor beta chain was sequenced during a study of monozygotic twins with cystic fibrosis. This CDR3 contains 17 residues. CDR1 is LNHDA and CDR2 is SQIVND in the germline V gene (reference sequence). The ends lost 6 bases at V and 7 bases at J; junction bases unmatched: 14. Only one count was recorded for this clone. Using immunoSEQ multiplex PCR, the repertoire was profiled, and TCRdb retains in-frame clones only, with some absent. The data contain some 17,000 clones, about 96% of them seen just once; the ten biggest clones take up less than 0.8%. The gene calls are TRBV19 and TRBJ1-6; TRBD1 aligns across 8 bases. The origin of this receptor is a girl aged 2 to 9 with cystic fibrosis. Sample: blood. DNA for the CDR3: TGTGCCAGTAGACCTCCTCTTAGGGACAGGTCGAATTCACCCCTCCACTTT. It codes for CASRPPLRDRSNSPLHF.